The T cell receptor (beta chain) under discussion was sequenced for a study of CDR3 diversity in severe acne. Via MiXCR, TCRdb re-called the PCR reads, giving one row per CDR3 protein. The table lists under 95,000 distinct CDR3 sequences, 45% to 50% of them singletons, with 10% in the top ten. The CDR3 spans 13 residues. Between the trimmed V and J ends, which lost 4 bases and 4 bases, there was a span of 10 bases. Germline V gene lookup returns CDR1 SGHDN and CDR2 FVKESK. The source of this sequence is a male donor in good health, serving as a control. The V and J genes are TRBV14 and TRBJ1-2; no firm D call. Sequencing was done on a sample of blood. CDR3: CASSPWRSYGYTF. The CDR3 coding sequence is TGTGCCAGCAGCCCTTGGAGGTCCTATGGCTACACCTTC.